This TCR beta chain was sequenced for a study of blood T cells in healthy people across ages. Findings and caveats of the study: Investigators viewed diversity estimates from one million T cells as underestimates, the study reported. Donor CMV status was unknown, possibly confounding expanded clonotype changes.

A J-beta primer mix and a sample-barcoded 5' primer were used in a second PCR of roughly 6 to 11 cycles. One entry per CDR3 protein results from TCRdb running MiXCR on the 5' RACE reads. The profile shows around 870,000 distinct CDR3 sequences, around 28% of them singletons. Germline V CDR1 and CDR2: SGHTA, FQGNSA. Trimming took 0 bases from V and 7 from J; bases not matched to a gene: 7. This CDR3 is 16 amino acids long. In this sample, this clonotype turned up many times. The antigen remains undetermined. This sequence joins TRBV7-2 and TRBJ2-7, with 12 positions matching TRBD2. This sequence was found in an elderly woman in good health. Material: blood. CDR3 sequence (DNA): TGTGCCAGCAGCTTAGCGTGGGCTAGCGGGGGGGAAGAGCAGTACTTC. This codes for CASSLAWASGGEEQYF.